The 18 T cell receptor beta chains below were found in one sample sequenced in a study of cytomegalovirus exposure and HLA in healthy donors. PCR used 60 Vbeta primers and 13 Jbeta primers. This table comes from immunoSEQ multiplex PCR, and its TCRdb copy is limited to in-frame clones, with some not included. The table includes about 140,000 clones, around 84% detected once. The sample comprised PBMCs. Source of these receptors: a boy between 2 and 15 years old in good health and CMV-seronegative.

The rearrangement uses TRBV27 and TRBJ1-4, with TRBD1 matching over 7 bases. The germline V gene encodes CDR1 MNHEY and CDR2 SMNVEV (reference sequence). Germline trimming cut 4 bases from V and 0 bases from J; bases unmatched to any gene: 5. This CDR3 region has 16 residues. The CDR3 DNA is TGTGCCAGCAGTTATCGACAGGGAGCAACTAATGAAAAACTGTTTTTT. The encoded protein is CASSYRQGATNEKLFF.

This clone was seen only once. The chain carries TRBV4-1 and TRBJ1-1; D unclear. V was pared by 4 bases and J by 0 bases, with 27 bases between. The CDR3 runs 20 residues. The germline gives CDR1 MGHRA, CDR2 YSYEKL. In nucleotides, the CDR3 is TGCGCCAGCAGCCTCTACCGGGGTAGCGGTTTAGCCCCAATGAACACTGAAGCTTTCTTT. Protein: CASSLYRGSGLAPMNTEAFF.

This chain joins TRBV11-2 and TRBJ2-5; 8 positions match TRBD2. Trimming at V came to 3 bases and at J to 4 bases, leaving 10 bases not matched to a gene. This CDR3 has 16 residues. Germline loops: CDR1 SGHAT, CDR2 FQNNGV. The CDR3 sequence is CASSLGVAGSAETQYF. The CDR3 DNA reads as TGTGCCAGCAGCTTGGGGGTAGCGGGGAGTGCAGAGACCCAGTACTTC.

This chain links TRBV2 with TRBJ1-5, with 9 bases identical to TRBD1. Germline V gives CDR1 SNHLY, CDR2 FYNNEI. This CDR3 spans 17 amino acids. The junction had 6 bases not matched to a gene; V was cut back by 3 bases and J by 0 bases. This CDR3 reads CASSEDRGVSSNQPQHF. The DNA for the CDR3 is TGTGCCAGCAGTGAGGACAGGGGTGTATCTAGCAATCAGCCCCAGCATTTT.

The chain combines TRBV9 with TRBJ1-2, with 7 bases matching TRBD1. V was pared by 7 bases and J by 5 bases, with 5 bases of the junction left unmatched. The germline V gene encodes CDR1 SGDLS and CDR2 YYNGEE. The CDR3 loop spans 12 amino acids. The CDR3 loop is CASPGQLYGYTF. In nucleotides, the CDR3 is TGTGCCAGCCCGGGACAGCTATATGGCTACACCTTC.

The gene calls are TRBV12-5 and TRBJ2-5; 7 nucleotides agree with TRBD2. The DNA end lines up better with TRBJ2-7; the J call may be wrong. The CDR3 runs to 15 residues. Germline-derived CDR1 and CDR2 are LGHNT and FRNRAP. This chain's CDR3 is CASGVPLAGEYEQYF. The DNA of the CDR3 is TGTGCTAGTGGCGTCCCATTAGCGGGTGAATACGAGCAGTACTTC.

The sample holds one count of this clone. V usage is TRBV2 and J usage is TRBJ1-6; 9 bases are shared with TRBD1. Germline CDR1 and CDR2: SNHLY and FYNNEI. The CDR3 is 15 residues long. Losses at the gene ends were 6 bases for V and 14 bases for J; bases not matched to a gene: 14. The CDR3 loop is CASRGIRDREFALHF. The CDR3 DNA sequence: TGTGCCAGCAGGGGAATTCGGGACAGGGAGTTCGCCCTCCACTTT.

The rearrangement joins TRBV4-2 to TRBJ2-6; 8 bases fit TRBD1. Germline loops: CDR1 LGHNA, CDR2 YNFKEQ. The CDR3 length is 19 residues. Germline trimming cut 0 bases from V and 2 bases from J; bases unmatched to any gene: 9. In DNA form, the CDR3 reads TGTGCCAGCAGCCAAGAAACCGGGACAGGTTGGGCTGGGGCCAACGTCCTGACTTTC. This translates into CASSQETGTGWAGANVLTF.

This chain links TRBV19 with TRBJ1-6, with D tentatively TRBD1 (6 bases). Germline V lookup: CDR1 LNHDA, CDR2 SQIVND (reference sequence). The CDR3 length is 20 residues. Trimming removed 1 base at V and 0 bases at J, with 19 bases between. The CDR3 DNA sequence: TGTGCCAGTAGTATAGCGGGGGGCCCATCCTTGAGCTCCTATAATTCACCCCTCCACTTT. As protein: CASSIAGGPSLSSYNSPLHF. The full variable domain, with the rest looked up from reference TRBV19 and TRBJ1-6, is DGGITQSPKYLFRKEGQNVTLSCEQNLNHDAMYWYRQDPGQGLRLIYYSQIVNDFQKGDIAEGYSVSREKKESFPLTVTSAQKNPTAFYLCASSIAGGPSLSSYNSPLHFGNGTRLTVT.

This chain links TRBV19 with TRBJ2-7, with a possible D match to TRBD1 (6 bases). The CDR3 sequence is 16 residues long. Germline CDR1 reads LNHDA; CDR2 reads SQIVND (reference sequence). Deletions cut 4 bases from V and 4 bases from J, with 20 bases between. CDR3 DNA: TGTGCCAGTAGTACTGCACGGGACACAGCGACGTACGAGCAGTACTTC. This gives the protein CASSTARDTATYEQYF.

Note on this clone: Mismatch with germline at one junction end may stem from a read error. The sample holds other DNA sequences that translate to the same CDR3. The chain joins TRBV7-9 to TRBJ1-1, with D hard to call. The CDR3 covers 13 residues. Germline V lookup: CDR1 SEHNR, CDR2 FQNEAQ (reference sequence). CDR3 region: CASTGKRSTEAFF. The DNA of the CDR3 is TGTGCCAGCACGGGAAAAAGGAGCACTGAAGCCTTCTTT.

The chain employs TRBV29-1 and TRBJ2-5; tentative D call: TRBD1 (6 bases). The J call may not be correct, given that the DNA end is closer to TRBJ2-7. The CDR3 consists of 16 residues. CDR1 is SQVTM and CDR2 is ANQGSEA in the germline V gene. The CDR3 nucleotides are TGCAGCGTTGAAGTCGACCCCCCGAAGGGGGCCTACGAGCAGTACTTC. It codes for CSVEVDPPKGAYEQYF.

The gene calls are TRBV7-6 and TRBJ2-7, with 9 bases lining up with TRBD1. Losses at the gene ends were 5 bases for V and 0 bases for J; bases not matched to a gene: 5. The CDR3 is 15 amino acids. Germline lookup yields CDR1 SGHVS and CDR2 FNYEAQ. The CDR3 is CASSQMTGGSYEQYF. The DNA of the CDR3 is TGTGCCAGCAGCCAGATGACAGGGGGCTCCTACGAGCAGTACTTC.

V and J are TRBV9 and TRBJ2-7, with D possibly TRBD1 on 6 matching bases. The CDR3 is made up of 14 amino acids. CDR1 is SGDLS, CDR2 YYNGEE, per germline. With 3 bases removed from V and 1 base from J, the gap between germline ends came to 11 bases. The CDR3 DNA reads TGTGCCAGCAGCGGACAGGTTGCATCCTACGAGCAGTACTTC. Translated, it gives CASSGQVASYEQYF.

The J gene is TRBJ1-5, the V gene TRBV19; 10 bases align to TRBD1. The CDR3 is 15 amino acids. With V trimmed by 3 bases and J by 6 bases, 5 bases remained unmatched. Germline V gives CDR1 LNHDA, CDR2 SQIVND (reference sequence). The CDR3 region is CASSMRTGGPQPQHF. The CDR3 nucleotides read TGTGCCAGTAGTATGAGGACAGGGGGGCCTCAGCCCCAGCATTTT.

This rearrangement joins TRBV5-1 to TRBJ2-7; TRBD2 matches at 8 bases. CDR3 size: 14 residues. CDR1 SGHRS and CDR2 YFSETQ come from the germline V gene. Trimming cost V 1 base and J 2 bases; bases outside gene matches: 2. This CDR3 is CASSLTSGPYEQYF. The CDR3 DNA follows: TGCGCCAGCAGCTTGACTAGCGGTCCCTACGAGCAGTACTTC.

This chain joins TRBV6-6 and TRBJ1-1; TRBD1 matches at 8 bases. Trimming cost V 4 bases and J 1 base; bases outside gene matches: 5. This CDR3 comprises 15 residues. Germline V CDR1 and CDR2: MNHNY, SVGAGI (reference sequence). The chain's CDR3 is CASSSLGQGNTEAFF. The CDR3 region has the DNA TGTGCCAGCAGTTCTCTCGGACAGGGGAACACTGAAGCTTTCTTT.

The gene calls are TRBV10-2 and TRBJ2-1, with TRBD2 matching over 9 bases. The germline CDR1 and CDR2 sequences are WSHSY and SAAADI. The CDR3 is made up of 14 amino acids. The J segment lost 4 bases and the V segment lost 4 bases, leaving 2 bases of the junction unmatched. This CDR3 reads CASSGSGGYNEQFF. The CDR3 DNA reads TGCGCCAGCAGTGGTAGCGGGGGTTACAATGAGCAGTTCTTC.